This TCR beta chain was sequenced during a study of early T cells in non-severe SARS-CoV-2 infection. Findings of the study overall: Lookups in VDJdb leaned toward anti-spike CD8 responses and missed private and CD4 specificities.

In its sample, this clonotype was seen many times. Its antigen remains unknown. Separate cDNA molecules each had unique molecular identifiers attached to them. TCRdb reprocessed the 5' RACE reads with MiXCR, giving one entry per CDR3 protein. The sample has roughly 38,000 distinct CDR3 sequences; about 5.6% are singletons. The CDR3 loop spans 15 amino acids. The germline V gene encodes CDR1 DFQATT and CDR2 SNEGSKA (reference sequence). V was trimmed by 4 bases and J by 1 base, leaving 16 bases between them. The source of this sequence is an adult who was a healthcare worker with PCR-confirmed SARS-CoV-2 infection or an uninfected control (not recorded which). V gene TRBV20-1 combines with J gene TRBJ1-1; D call uncertain. Sample: whole blood. Here the CDR3 reads CSAKDPSPPNTEAFF. DNA of the CDR3: TGCAGTGCTAAAGACCCCTCCCCCCCGAACACTGAAGCTTTCTTT.